The 25 T cell receptor beta chains below all came from one sample that was sequenced in a study of metastatic and nonmetastatic thyroid tumors. Until they underwent thyroid surgery, no patient had received any treatment. TCRdb reanalyzed the PCR reads via MiXCR. The table has about 39,000 clones, approximately 19% seen once; the top ten hold 15% to 20%. Specimen: blood. The receptor source for this set is a female donor with papillary thyroid cancer or a benign thyroid nodule (not recorded which). Some clones in this sample may be carry-over from other donors' samples.

This clone was recorded at least ten times. Other nucleotide sequences from this sample produce the same CDR3. J is TRBJ1-5 and V is TRBV12-3 or TRBV12-4; D is unclear. V dropped 5 bases and J dropped 4 bases, with 9 bases sitting between them. The CDR3 totals 13 residues. The CDR3 coding sequence is TGTGCCAGCAGTCTGACGGAGAATCAGCCCCAGCATTTT. Translated: CASSLTENQPQHF.

This clone was picked up many times. The V and J genes are TRBV10-3 and TRBJ2-3; TRBD2 matches at 7 bases. The CDR3 is made up of 14 amino acids. Trimming at V came to 3 bases and at J to 6 bases, leaving 6 bases not matched to a gene. Germline CDR1 reads ENHRY; CDR2 reads SYGVKD. The CDR3 DNA reads TGTGCCATCAGTGATGGGACTATCCGGGATACGCAGTATTTT. Translating gives CAISDGTIRDTQYF.

About this clone: One end of the junction does not line up with germline, which may come from a read error. This sequence joins TRBV6-1 and TRBJ2-1, with D perhaps being TRBD1 or TRBD2 (5 bases each). Germline lookup yields CDR1 MNHNS and CDR2 SASEGT. The CDR3 has 13 residues. In DNA form, the CDR3 reads TGTGCCATCAGTGGGACCGCTTACGATGAGCAGTTCTTC. Translation: CAISGTAYDEQFF.

At least ten counts were recorded for this clone. The rearrangement uses TRBV3-1 and TRBJ2-5; TRBD1 matches 7 bases. Trimming at V came to 4 bases and at J to 2 bases, leaving 7 bases not matched to a gene. The CDR3 spans 15 residues. Germline assignment: CDR1 LGHDT and CDR2 YNNKEL (reference sequence). CDR3 loop: CASSLYQGQQETQYF. CDR3 in DNA: TGTGCCAGCAGCCTATACCAGGGACAGCAAGAGACCCAGTACTTC.

The rearrangement uses TRBV20-1 and TRBJ2-2; 7 bases agree with TRBD1. Germline values: CDR1 DFQATT, CDR2 SNEGSKA (reference sequence). CDR3 length: 15 residues. Trimming removed 3 bases from V and 2 bases from J; junction bases left unmatched: 6. The CDR3 region has the DNA TGCAGTGCTAGGCCTGACAGGGACAACACCGGGGAGCTGTTTTTT. This gives the protein CSARPDRDNTGELFF.

This clone was seen a handful of times. Just one base apart from a much larger clone, this may be a read error. This same CDR3 is encoded by further DNA sequences in the sample. The gene calls are TRBV20-1 and TRBJ2-1; tentative D call: TRBD1 (6 bases). Germline CDR1 and CDR2: DFQATT and SNEGSKA (reference sequence). V lost 0 bases and J lost 4, with 16 bases in between. The CDR3 length is 16 residues. The chain's CDR3 is CSARDMLDQGYNEQFF. CDR3 DNA: TGCAGTGCTAGAGATATGCTAGATCAGGGGTACAATGAGCAGTTCTTC.

In this sample, this clone turned up a few times. This may come from a read error, since a much larger clone is one base off. The chain combines TRBV29-1 with TRBJ1-2; D ambiguous. The CDR3 consists of 10 residues. V gave up 6 bases and J gave up 5 bases, with 7 bases separating them. CDR1 is SQVTM and CDR2 is ANQGSEA in the germline V gene. The CDR3 region is CSVQKYGYTF. CDR3 bases: TGCAGCGTCCAGAAATATGGCTACACCTTC.

About this clone: A read error may explain this, as a much larger clone is one base away. The CDR3 does not close with the conserved phenylalanine or tryptophan, likely indicating a read error. No DNA is shown, since the ends of the CDR3 on it are uncertain; the CDR3 is the one TCRdb lists. Distinct nucleotide sequences in the sample also encode this CDR3. The chain is built from TRBV18 and TRBJ2-2. The length of the CDR3 is 13 amino acids, counting both ends. The V gene's germline CDR1 is KGHSH and CDR2 LQKENI. The CDR3 here is CASSPGSTGELFL.

The sample holds a few counts of this clone. One end of the junction varies from germline; a read error may be responsible. The chain carries TRBV2 and TRBJ1-6, with 8 bases fitting TRBD1. This CDR3 contains 14 residues. CDR1 SNHLY and CDR2 FYNNEI come from the germline V gene. CDR3 in amino acids: CDSSVDRGNSHLHF. DNA for the CDR3: TGTGACAGCAGTGTAGACAGGGGTAATTCACACCTCCACTTT.

In this sample, this clone turned up many times. The identical CDR3 is also encoded by other nucleotide sequences in the sample. The CDR3 DNA is TGTGCCAGCAGCCCGGCTAGCGGGAGGGGGACCTACGAGCAGTACTTC. It specifies CASSPASGRGTYEQYF. This chain links TRBV11-3 with TRBJ2-7, with 12 nucleotides matching TRBD2. Germline-derived CDR1 and CDR2 are SGHNT and YENEEA. Trimming at V came to 5 bases and at J to 2 bases, leaving 7 bases not matched to a gene. The CDR3 consists of 16 residues.

Turning to this clone: An end of the junction does not agree with germline; a read error may underlie this. The chain links TRBV30 to TRBJ1-6; TRBD1 aligns across 8 bases. Per germline, CDR1 GTSNPN and CDR2 SVGIG (reference sequence). The CDR3 is 15 amino acids. As DNA, the CDR3 is TGTGCCTGGAGTAAAGGACAGGGATTGAGTTCACCCCTCTACTTT. It encodes CAWSKGQGLSSPLYF.

Many counts were recorded for this clone. The sample holds other DNA sequences that translate to the same CDR3. In DNA, the CDR3 is TGTGCCAGCAGTTTAAGAGAGAATCAGCCCCAGCATTTT. It codes for CASSLRENQPQHF. This sequence joins TRBV12-3 or TRBV12-4 and TRBJ1-5, with D uncertain. This CDR3 is 13 amino acids long. The V gene lost 2 bases and the J gene lost 4 bases, with 6 bases spanning the gap.

This clone appeared many times. The chain links TRBV18 to TRBJ2-5, with a tentative D call TRBD2 (6 bases). Germline V gene lookup returns CDR1 KGHSH and CDR2 LQKENI. This CDR3 has 13 residues. V lost 4 bases and J 3 bases, leaving 9 bases between the germline ends. CDR3 loop: CASSRDLKETQYF. The CDR3 region has the DNA TGTGCCAGCTCACGGGACTTGAAAGAGACCCAGTACTTC.

Worth noting for this clone: The junction departs from germline at one end; a sequencing error may be responsible. This chain uses TRBV6-4 with TRBJ1-1; unclear D gene. The germline CDR1 and CDR2 sequences are MRHNA and SNTAGT. The CDR3 has 12 residues. CDR3 bases: TGTGCCAGCAGTTATCGTAGCACTGAATCTTTCTTT. It specifies CASSYRSTESFF.

This clone was seen ten or more times. The chain carries TRBV6-6 and TRBJ1-6; 7 bases map to TRBD1. The germline CDR1 and CDR2 sequences are MNHNY and SVGAGI (reference sequence). This CDR3 has 13 residues. After removal of 2 bases from V and 10 bases from J, the junction contained 2 bases not matched to a gene. Here the CDR3 DNA reads TGTGCCAGCAGTTACAGGGGGCGCTCACCCCTCCACTTT. Residues: CASSYRGRSPLHF.

The V and J genes are TRBV29-1 and TRBJ1-1; tentative D call: TRBD1 (5 bases). V lost 8 bases and J lost 4, with 20 bases in between. The CDR3 extends over 14 amino acids. Germline assignment: CDR1 SQVTM and CDR2 ANQGSEA. This chain's CDR3 is CSFIGGQGSTEAFF. CDR3 bases: TGCAGCTTTATTGGTGGGCAGGGAAGCACTGAAGCTTTCTTT.

This clone was seen many times. The chain employs TRBV20-1 and TRBJ2-5, with D perhaps matching TRBD1 (5 bases). There are 12 residues in the CDR3. Per germline, CDR1 DFQATT and CDR2 SNEGSKA (reference sequence). The V gene lost 4 bases and the J gene lost 0 bases, with 6 bases spanning the gap. The CDR3 here is CSAMTDQETQYF. As DNA, the CDR3 is TGCAGTGCTATGACAGACCAAGAGACCCAGTACTTC.

Ten or more counts support this clone. An end of the junction differs from the germline gene, which may be a read error. This chain uses TRBV6-1 with TRBJ2-1; 14 bases agree with TRBD2. The length of the CDR3 is 12 residues. CDR1 MNHNS and CDR2 SASEGT come from the germline V gene. CDR3 protein: CASSVGLAGGWF. In DNA, the CDR3 is TGTGCCAGCAGTGTAGGACTAGCGGGAGGATGGTTC.

This clone came up many times. The CDR3 region is CASSLERNNEQFF. The CDR3 DNA is TGTGCCAGCAGCTTAGAACGGAACAATGAGCAGTTCTTC. This chain joins TRBV7-9 and TRBJ2-1; D is unclear. CDR1 SEHNR and CDR2 FQNEAQ come from the germline V gene (reference sequence). This CDR3 comprises 13 residues. Trimming took 1 base from V and 5 from J, leaving 6 bases between them.

In regard to this clone: A much larger clone differs from this one at a single base, so this may be a read error. The chain links TRBV20-1 to TRBJ2-3; a weak D match, TRBD2 (5 bases). The germline CDR1 and CDR2 sequences are DFQATT and SNEGSKA (reference sequence). The CDR3 totals 14 residues. The CDR3 is CSSRETGPTDTQYF. CDR3 DNA: TGCAGTTCTAGGGAGACTGGACCCACAGATACGCAGTATTTT.

This clone appeared many times. The CDR3 DNA reads TGTGCCAGCAGCTTTCGCCTGGGGCAGGGAGAGACCCAGTACTTC. As protein: CASSFRLGQGETQYF. This chain connects TRBV7-9 to TRBJ2-5, with D possibly TRBD1 on 5 matching bases. V lost 3 bases, J lost 4 bases, and 15 bases lay in between. Germline-derived CDR1 and CDR2 are SEHNR and FQNEAQ (reference sequence). The CDR3 has 15 amino acids.

This clone turned up a few times. A read error may be the cause here, since a much bigger clone is one base away. The chain joins TRBV2 to TRBJ1-4; D possibly corresponds to TRBD1 (5 bases). The CDR3 extends over 14 amino acids. Germline assignment: CDR1 SNHLY and CDR2 FYNNEI. The V end lost 6 bases, the J end lost 3 bases, and 11 bases lay between the germline ends. The CDR3 region is CASRFGASNEKLFF. CDR3 in DNA: TGTGCCAGCAGGTTCGGGGCCTCTAATGAAAAACTGTTTTTT.

This clone rates as medium-sized (0.01 to 0.1%). V gene TRBV6-1 combines with J gene TRBJ1-5; possible D gene TRBD1, 6 bases. The CDR3 sequence is 16 residues long. Trimming took 2 bases from V and 2 from J, leaving 13 bases between them. The V gene's germline CDR1 is MNHNS and CDR2 SASEGT. CDR3 nucleotide sequence: TGTGCCAGCAGTGAAACTCCAGGGGACGGCAATCAGCCCCAGCATTTT. Amino acid sequence: CASSETPGDGNQPQHF.

This clone was observed many times. The CDR3 bases are TGCGCCAGCAGCATCGACAGGACCTACGAGCAGTACTTC. This translates into CASSIDRTYEQYF. The chain has TRBV5-1 and TRBJ2-7; tentative D call: TRBD1 (6 bases). The length of the CDR3 is 13 residues. V was pared by 4 bases and J by 2 bases, with 10 bases between. The germline V gene encodes CDR1 SGHRS and CDR2 YFSETQ.

This clone was counted at least ten times. The CDR3 reads CASSPRGLDTQYF. The CDR3 DNA reads TGTGCCAGCTCACCGAGGGGTCTGGATACGCAGTATTTT. The V and J genes are TRBV18 and TRBJ2-3, with D tentatively TRBD1 or TRBD2 (5 bases each). Trimming took off 3 bases at V and 6 bases at J, with 10 bases between the two ends. The CDR3 has 13 amino acids. Germline CDR1 reads KGHSH; CDR2 reads LQKENI.